Listed below are T cell receptor beta chains from one sample, sequenced in a study of tumor and adjacent non-tumor tissue in lung cancer. TCRdb passed the multiplex PCR reads through MiXCR, listing each CDR3 protein once. The sample contains over 85,000 distinct CDR3 sequences, about 80% of which appear only once. Material for sequencing was lung tumor tissue. The receptors shown here come from a man in his sixties or seventies with non-small cell lung cancer. CDR3s leave out the opening cysteine and the closing phenylalanine or tryptophan.

J | V | CDR3
TRBJ1-2 | TRBV6-6 | ANSLELGNYGYT
TRBJ1-5 | TRBV6-1 | ASSEAGGRLPQN
TRBJ2-3 | TRBV5-4 | TSSLGLAGVTDTHY
TRBJ2-6 | TRBV28 | TSSYCGYSWIRWGANVLT
TRBJ2-3 | TRBV29-1 | SGNPGADTQY
TRBJ1-1 | TRBV6-1 | ASGPGWDTEAF
TRBJ1-3 | TRBV20-1 | SAEAPRNTVY
TRBJ1-2 | TRBV6-1 | YSSGGQGHGYT
TRBJ2-3 | TRBV11-2 | ACSFGRLALADTQY
TRBJ1-5 | TRBV19 | ASSMVDLSNQHQH
TRBJ1-4 | TRBV29-1 | SVGQGSGEKLL
TRBJ1-1 | TRBV6-1 | ANSERRNSHTEAF
TRBJ2-1 | TRBV20-1 | SSGTGTNEHF
TRBJ1-1 | TRBV10-2 | VSRDRGTEAF
TRBJ2-1 | TRBV24-1 | VTRDIGHGAYNEQF
TRBJ1-2 | TRBV6-6 | ASRWTEELYGYI
TRBJ2-7 | TRBV11-2 | ASSPYSGITYEHY
TRBJ2-3 | TRBV5-5 | TSSYQCETSGGPTQY
TRBJ1-4 | TRBV29-1 | RVDPPGQGGERLF
TRBJ1-6 | TRBV4-1 | VCSHTGPLQSPLH
TRBJ2-3 | TRBV6-6 | ASSYDPGRGHTDTQY
TRBJ2-3 | TRBV5-1 | ASNLRTASTDTQY
TRBJ2-2 | TRBV6-2/TRBV6-3 | DSSRINTEELF
TRBJ2-7 | TRBV13 | ASSLTMGDEQY
TRBJ2-3 | TRBV11-1 | SSSLRDRERRTDTQY
TRBJ1-6 | TRBV7-8 | ASNLARHNSPRH
TRBJ1-5 | TRBV6-6 | ACSTPKQQTGGSNQPQH
TRBJ1-3 | TRBV4-2 | ASNQDHGQGDTIY
TRBJ2-5 | TRBV12-3/TRBV12-4 | ASSLTSGAEETQY
TRBJ2-7 | TRBV20-1 | SAPGQGPEQY
TRBJ2-7 | TRBV12-5 | ASGLVRSGGAWPCEQY
TRBJ2-7 | TRBV10-3 | ACTTGAGPYEQY
TRBJ1-6 | TRBV7-9 | ADSNRGSPLN
TRBJ2-3 | TRBV5-4 | ASSVLSYTDTQY
TRBJ1-2 | TRBV29-1 | SVEDSGGPNYGYT
TRBJ2-1 | TRBV4-1 | AGSHGGFIGNEQF
TRBJ2-3 | TRBV6-2/TRBV6-3 | SSSSWTSETDTQY
TRBJ1-5 | TRBV6-2/TRBV6-3 | ASSYGKVLYSNQPQH
TRBJ2-7 | TRBV6-5 | ASSYTDFYVQY
TRBJ1-1 | TRBV12-3/TRBV12-4 | ASRLGTWGASF
TRBJ1-2 | TRBV28 | ANWPPGAPCGYT
TRBJ2-1 | TRBV11-1 | ATSSTFSGRSVNERF
TRBJ1-2 | TRBV10-3 | AISESSGDFYGYN
TRBJ1-2 | TRBV4-1 | ASGPNRGRGYA
TRBJ2-7 | TRBV12-3/TRBV12-4 | ASSLGRTLHEQH
TRBJ2-3 | TRBV11-2 | PSRLTPGSNTQY
TRBJ1-1 | TRBV29-1 | SVEDRYGVTETF
TRBJ1-2 | TRBV6-6 | TNRWTGEFYGYT
TRBJ2-2 | TRBV4-1 | ASSQRTPGELF
TRBJ1-6 | TRBV20-1 | SATFGQVNSPLH
TRBJ2-5 | TRBV12-3/TRBV12-4 | ANSFRGSQETQY
TRBJ2-3 | TRBV6-6 | ASTGRGSSSDTQY
TRBJ1-2 | TRBV20-1 | SVTLESLGYYGYT
TRBJ1-1 | TRBV20-1 | RAPQSAEAL
TRBJ1-4 | TRBV11-2 | ANSRSGTINEKLF
TRBJ2-1 | TRBV29-1 | SASGRRNEQF
TRBJ2-6 | TRBV11-2 | VSSPGTGASRGANVLT
TRBJ2-5 | TRBV28 | ASSLELAEETQY